This T cell receptor beta chain was documented in a study of T cells after yellow fever vaccination. Study details: Low-cell-number fractions underwent preparation using SMART-Seq v4 Ultra Low Input. Findings and limits, study-wide: Peaking on day 5 versus 15, the secondary response was faster but weaker.

Comment on this clonotype: Its antigen is currently unknown.

TCRdb redid the calling of the 5' RACE reads with MiXCR, one entry per CDR3 protein. The sample has some 350,000 distinct CDR3 sequences; roughly 6.2% are singletons. The germline V gene encodes CDR1 MNHNS and CDR2 SASEGT. Between the trimmed V and J ends, which lost 6 bases and 8 bases, there was a span of 11 bases. The CDR3 length is 13 residues. The clonotype comes from a man aged 25-45 years who received the YFV17D yellow fever vaccine. This chain joins TRBV6-1 and TRBJ1-6; tentatively, D is TRBD1 (6 bases). The specimen was PBMCs, collected 5 days after the yellow fever booster vaccination. CDR3 sequence (DNA): TGTGCCAGCAGCGGACAGATTGATTCACCCCTCCACTTT. This translates into CASSGQIDSPLHF.